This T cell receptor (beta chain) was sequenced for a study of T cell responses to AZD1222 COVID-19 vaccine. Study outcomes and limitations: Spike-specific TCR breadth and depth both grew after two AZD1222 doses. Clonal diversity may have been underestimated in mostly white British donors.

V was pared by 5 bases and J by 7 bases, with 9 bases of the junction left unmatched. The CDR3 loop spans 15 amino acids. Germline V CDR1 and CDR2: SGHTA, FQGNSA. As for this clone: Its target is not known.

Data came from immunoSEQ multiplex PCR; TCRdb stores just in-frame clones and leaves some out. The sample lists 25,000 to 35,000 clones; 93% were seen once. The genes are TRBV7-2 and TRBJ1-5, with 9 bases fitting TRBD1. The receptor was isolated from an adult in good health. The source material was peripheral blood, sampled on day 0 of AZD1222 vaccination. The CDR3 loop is CASSLDRGGQQPQHF. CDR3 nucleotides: TGTGCCAGCAGCCTGGACAGGGGCGGACAGCAGCCCCAGCATTTT.